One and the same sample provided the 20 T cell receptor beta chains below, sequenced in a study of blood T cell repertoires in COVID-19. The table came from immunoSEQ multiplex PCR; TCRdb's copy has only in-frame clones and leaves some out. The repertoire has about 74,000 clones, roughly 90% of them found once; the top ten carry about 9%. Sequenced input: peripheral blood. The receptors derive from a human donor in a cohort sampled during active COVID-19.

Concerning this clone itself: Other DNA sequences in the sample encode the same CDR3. The CDR3, as DNA: TGTGCCAGCAGTTTATCTAGCGGGACCGCCTACGAGCAGTACTTC. It yields the protein CASSLSSGTAYEQYF. The gene calls are TRBV27 and TRBJ2-7; 8 nucleotides line up with TRBD2. The CDR3 extends over 15 amino acids. V shed 0 bases, J shed 2 bases, and the junction held 3 bases outside the gene matches. CDR1 MNHEY and CDR2 SMNVEV come from the germline V gene (reference sequence).

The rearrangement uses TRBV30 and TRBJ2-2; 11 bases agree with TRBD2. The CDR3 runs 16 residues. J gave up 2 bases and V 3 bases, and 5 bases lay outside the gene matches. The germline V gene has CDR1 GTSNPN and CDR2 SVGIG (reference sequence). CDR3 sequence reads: CAWSEGLADNTGELFF. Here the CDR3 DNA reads TGTGCCTGGAGCGAGGGACTAGCGGATAACACCGGGGAGCTGTTTTTT.

The CDR3, as DNA: TGTGCCAGCAGCAAAGGACTGCTAGACTACGAGCAGTACTTC. Its translation: CASSKGLLDYEQYF. This chain uses TRBV21-1 with TRBJ2-7; TRBD2, the D gene given by the table, was not confirmed from the DNA. TRBV21-1 constitutes a pseudogene. This CDR3 region has 14 residues.

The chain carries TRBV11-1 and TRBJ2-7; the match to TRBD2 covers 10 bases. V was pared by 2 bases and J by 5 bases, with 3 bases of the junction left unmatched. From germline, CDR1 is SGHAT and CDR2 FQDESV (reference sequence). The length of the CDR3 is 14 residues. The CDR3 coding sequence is TGTGCCAGCAGCTTACTAGCGGGAGACGACGAGCAGTACTTC. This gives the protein CASSLLAGDDEQYF.

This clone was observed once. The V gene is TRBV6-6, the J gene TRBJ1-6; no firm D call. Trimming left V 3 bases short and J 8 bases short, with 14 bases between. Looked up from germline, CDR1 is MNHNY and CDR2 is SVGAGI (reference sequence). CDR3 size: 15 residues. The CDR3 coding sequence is TGTGCCAGCAGTTATGGGCCCTTCGGGGATTCACCCCTCCACTTT. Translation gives CASSYGPFGDSPLHF.

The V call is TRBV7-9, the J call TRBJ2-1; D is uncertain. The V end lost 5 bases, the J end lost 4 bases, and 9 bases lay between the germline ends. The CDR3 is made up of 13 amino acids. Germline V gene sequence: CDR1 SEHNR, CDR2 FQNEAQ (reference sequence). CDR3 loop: CASSPPVYNEQFF. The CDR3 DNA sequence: TGTGCCAGCAGCCCGCCGGTGTACAATGAGCAGTTCTTC.

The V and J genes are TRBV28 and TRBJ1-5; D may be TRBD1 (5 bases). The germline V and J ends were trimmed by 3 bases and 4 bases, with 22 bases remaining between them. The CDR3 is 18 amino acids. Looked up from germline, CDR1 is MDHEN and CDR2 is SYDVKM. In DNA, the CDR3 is TGTGCCAGCAGTTTTGGAGTTTCCGCGGGGCTCGGAAATCAGCCCCAGCATTTT. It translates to CASSFGVSAGLGNQPQHF.

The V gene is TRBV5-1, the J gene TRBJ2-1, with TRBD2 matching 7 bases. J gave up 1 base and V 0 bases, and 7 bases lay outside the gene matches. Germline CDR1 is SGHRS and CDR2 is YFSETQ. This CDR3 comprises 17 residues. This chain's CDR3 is CASSLEVGEGSYNEQFF. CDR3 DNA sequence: TGCGCCAGCAGCTTGGAGGTGGGGGAGGGGTCCTACAATGAGCAGTTCTTC. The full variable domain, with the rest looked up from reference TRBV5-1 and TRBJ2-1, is KAGVTQTPRYLIKTRGQQVTLSCSPISGHRSVSWYQQTPGQGLQFLFEYFSETQRNKGNFPGRFSGRQFSNSRSEMNVSTLELGDSALYLCASSLEVGEGSYNEQFFGPGTRLTVL.

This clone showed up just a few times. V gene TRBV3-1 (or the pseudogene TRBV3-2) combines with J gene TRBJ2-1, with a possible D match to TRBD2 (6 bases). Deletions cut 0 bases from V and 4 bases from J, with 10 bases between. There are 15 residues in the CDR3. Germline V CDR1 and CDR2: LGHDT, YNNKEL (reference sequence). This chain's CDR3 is CASSQDHGSYNEQFF. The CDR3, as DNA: TGTGCCAGCAGCCAAGATCACGGGAGTTACAATGAGCAGTTCTTC.

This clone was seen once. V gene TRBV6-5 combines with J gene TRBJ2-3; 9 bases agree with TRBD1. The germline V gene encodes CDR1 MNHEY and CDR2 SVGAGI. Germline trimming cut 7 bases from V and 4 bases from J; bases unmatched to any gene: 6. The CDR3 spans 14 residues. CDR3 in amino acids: CASKEGQGADTQYF. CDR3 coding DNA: TGTGCCAGCAAAGAGGGACAGGGAGCAGATACGCAGTATTTT.

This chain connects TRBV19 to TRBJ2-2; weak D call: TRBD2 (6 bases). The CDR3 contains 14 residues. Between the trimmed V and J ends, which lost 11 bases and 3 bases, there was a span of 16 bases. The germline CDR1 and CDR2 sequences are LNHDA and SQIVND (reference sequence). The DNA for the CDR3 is TGTGCCGCTACCAGGGCGGGGCACACCGGGGAGCTGTTTTTT. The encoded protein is CAATRAGHTGELFF.

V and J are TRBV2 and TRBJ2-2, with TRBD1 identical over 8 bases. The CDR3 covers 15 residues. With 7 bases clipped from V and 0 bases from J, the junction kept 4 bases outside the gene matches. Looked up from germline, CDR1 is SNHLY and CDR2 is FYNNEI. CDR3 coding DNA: TGTGCCAGCAAGGAACAGGGGGCGAACACCGGGGAGCTGTTTTTT. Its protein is CASKEQGANTGELFF.

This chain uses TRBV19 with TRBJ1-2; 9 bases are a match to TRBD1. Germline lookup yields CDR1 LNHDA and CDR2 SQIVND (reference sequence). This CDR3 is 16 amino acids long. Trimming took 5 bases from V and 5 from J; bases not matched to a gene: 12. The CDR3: CASSSGQGPGWYGYTF. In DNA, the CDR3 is TGTGCCAGTAGTTCCGGACAGGGGCCCGGTTGGTATGGCTACACCTTC. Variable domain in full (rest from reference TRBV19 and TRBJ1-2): DGGITQSPKYLFRKEGQNVTLSCEQNLNHDAMYWYRQDPGQGLRLIYYSQIVNDFQKGDIAEGYSVSREKKESFPLTVTSAQKNPTAFYLCASSSGQGPGWYGYTFGSGTRLTVV.

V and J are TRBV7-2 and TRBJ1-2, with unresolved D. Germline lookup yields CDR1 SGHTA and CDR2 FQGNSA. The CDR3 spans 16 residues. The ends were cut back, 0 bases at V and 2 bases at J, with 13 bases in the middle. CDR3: CASSLAVIGDNYGYTF. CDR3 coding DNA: TGTGCCAGCAGCTTAGCCGTCATAGGAGACAACTATGGCTACACCTTC.

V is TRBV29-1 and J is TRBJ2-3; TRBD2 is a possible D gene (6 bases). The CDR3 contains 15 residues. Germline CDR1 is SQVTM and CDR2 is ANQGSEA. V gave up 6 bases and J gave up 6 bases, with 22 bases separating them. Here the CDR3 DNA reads TGCAGCGTCGGCACATTGGGGGGAGCGGTCGATACGCAGTATTTT. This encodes CSVGTLGGAVDTQYF.

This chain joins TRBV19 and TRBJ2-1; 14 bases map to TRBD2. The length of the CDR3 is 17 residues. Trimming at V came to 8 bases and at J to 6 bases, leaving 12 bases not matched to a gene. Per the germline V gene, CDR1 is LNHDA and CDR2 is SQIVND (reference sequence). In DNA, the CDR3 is TGTGCCAGTTCTGTGAGTCACGGGACTAGCGGGAGCAATGAGCAGTTCTTC. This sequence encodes CASSVSHGTSGSNEQFF.

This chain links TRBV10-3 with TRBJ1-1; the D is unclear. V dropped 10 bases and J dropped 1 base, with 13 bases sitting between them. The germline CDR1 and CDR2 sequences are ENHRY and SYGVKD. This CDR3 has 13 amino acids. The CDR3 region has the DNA TGTGCCAGGGGAGCTCGGGGGAACACTGAAGCTTTCTTT. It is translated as CARGARGNTEAFF.

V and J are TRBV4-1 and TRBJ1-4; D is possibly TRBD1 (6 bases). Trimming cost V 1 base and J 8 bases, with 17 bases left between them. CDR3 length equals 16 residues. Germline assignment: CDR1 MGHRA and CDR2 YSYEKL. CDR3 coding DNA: TGCGCCAGCAGCCAAGGTCCGGACAGTTTAGGGGAAAAACTGTTTTTT. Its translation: CASSQGPDSLGEKLFF.

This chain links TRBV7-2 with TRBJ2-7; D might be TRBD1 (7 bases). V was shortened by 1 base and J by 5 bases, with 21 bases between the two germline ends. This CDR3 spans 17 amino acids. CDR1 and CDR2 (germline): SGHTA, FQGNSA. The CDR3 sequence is CASSLVTGSGAGNEQYF. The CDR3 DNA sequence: TGTGCCAGCAGCTTAGTGACAGGGTCGGGAGCGGGCAACGAGCAGTACTTC.

CDR3: CASSEFGVGGDYGYTF. CDR3 sequence (DNA): TGTGCCAGCAGTGAATTCGGGGTGGGCGGAGACTATGGCTACACCTTC. The V gene is TRBV25-1, the J gene TRBJ1-2; D is ambiguous. Germline V gene lookup returns CDR1 MGHDK and CDR2 SYGVNS. Trimming took off 1 base at V and 3 bases at J, with 15 bases between the two ends. This CDR3 is built from 16 residues.